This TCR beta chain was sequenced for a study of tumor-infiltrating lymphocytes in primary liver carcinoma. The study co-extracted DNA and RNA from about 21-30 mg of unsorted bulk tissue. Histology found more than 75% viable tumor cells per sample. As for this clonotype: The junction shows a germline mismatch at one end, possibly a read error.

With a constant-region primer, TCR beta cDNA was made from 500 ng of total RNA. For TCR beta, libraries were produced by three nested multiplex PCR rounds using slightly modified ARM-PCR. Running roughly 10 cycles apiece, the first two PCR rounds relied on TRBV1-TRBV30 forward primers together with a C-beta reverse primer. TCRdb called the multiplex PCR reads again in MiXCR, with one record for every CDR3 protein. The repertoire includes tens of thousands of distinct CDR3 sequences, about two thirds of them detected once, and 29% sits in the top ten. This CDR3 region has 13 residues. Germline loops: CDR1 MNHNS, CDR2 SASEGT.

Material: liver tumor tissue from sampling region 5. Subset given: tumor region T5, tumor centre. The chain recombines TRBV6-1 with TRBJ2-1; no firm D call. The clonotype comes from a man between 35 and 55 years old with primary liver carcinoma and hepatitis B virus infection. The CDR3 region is CVSLRPSYNEQIF. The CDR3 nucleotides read TGTGTCAGTCTTAGGCCCTCGTACAATGAGCAGATCTTC.